The T cell receptor beta chain described here comes from a study of blood T cell repertoires in COVID-19. In the source study's methods: Scientists estimated how many nucleated cells there were by amplifying reference gene primers. Sequencing used immunoSEQ multiplex PCR; TCRdb keeps in-frame clones, though not all of them. From that table come the V and J calls and clone size; the DNA was used to work out D and trimming. Here the sample spans about 50,000 clones, over 90% being singletons. This CDR3 region has 17 residues. The germline gives CDR1 MNHEY, CDR2 SVGEGT. With 0 bases clipped from V and 1 base from J, the junction kept 7 bases outside the gene matches.

This clonotype originated in an elderly woman with acute or convalescent COVID-19. V gene TRBV6-2 or TRBV6-3 combines with J gene TRBJ2-7; 9 bases are a match to TRBD2. Sequences were obtained from peripheral blood. CDR3 region: CASSYSEFLAGSYEQYF. The CDR3 nucleotides are TGTGCCAGCAGTTACTCGGAATTCCTAGCGGGATCCTACGAGCAGTACTTC.